The next 12 T cell receptor beta chains were all read from a single sample in a study of blood T cells in healthy people across ages. Primers used in a second PCR of roughly 7 to 11 cycles were a sample-barcoded 5' primer and a J-beta primer mix. A single record per CDR3 protein comes from TCRdb applying MiXCR to the 5' RACE reads. The data show approximately 940,000 distinct CDR3 sequences, roughly 52% seen once. The sequenced material came from blood. The receptor source for this set is a man between 25 and 39 years old in good health.

There are a few counts of this clonotype. The chain carries TRBV5-6 and TRBJ2-3; D unclear. Deletions cut 0 bases from V and 2 bases from J, with 7 bases between. The CDR3 is made up of 14 amino acids. CDR1 SGHDT and CDR2 YYEEEE come from the germline V gene. The CDR3 sequence: CASSLDGYTDTQYF. The CDR3 DNA sequence: TGTGCCAGCAGCTTGGACGGGTACACAGATACGCAGTATTTT.

The rearrangement joins TRBV5-1 to TRBJ2-1; 9 bases match TRBD1. Germline CDR1 reads SGHRS; CDR2 reads YFSETQ. The CDR3 runs 14 residues. V lost 4 bases to trimming and J lost 8 bases; unmatched junction nucleotides: 7. The CDR3 DNA reads as TGCGCCAGCAGCACTCGGGACAGGGACTATGAGCAGTTCTTC. Protein product: CASSTRDRDYEQFF.

This clonotype was detected a few times. The gene calls are TRBV4-2 and TRBJ1-4, with TRBD1 identical over 9 bases. The CDR3 is 15 amino acids. Looked up from germline, CDR1 is LGHNA and CDR2 is YNFKEQ. V shed 0 bases, J shed 8 bases, and the junction held 4 bases outside the gene matches. CDR3 sequence reads: CASSQDLTGGEKLFF. CDR3 in DNA: TGTGCCAGCAGCCAAGATCTGACAGGGGGGGAAAAACTGTTTTTT.

This clonotype was seen just once. The chain joins TRBV6-1 to TRBJ2-3; TRBD2 matches at 8 bases. The germline V gene encodes CDR1 MNHNS and CDR2 SASEGT. J lost 5 bases, V lost 1 base, and 5 bases had no gene match. The CDR3 spans 15 residues. CDR3 in amino acids: CASSEGGGHVDTQYF. The CDR3, as DNA: TGTGCCAGCAGTGAAGGCGGGGGGCATGTAGATACGCAGTATTTT.

Ten or more counts support this clonotype. The chain links TRBV7-2 to TRBJ1-2; 8 nucleotides line up with TRBD1. CDR1 SGHTA and CDR2 FQGNSA come from the germline V gene. With V trimmed by 5 bases and J by 4 bases, 6 bases remained unmatched. The CDR3 extends over 14 amino acids. CDR3 in amino acids: CASSPGQGLYGYTF. As DNA, the CDR3 is TGTGCCAGCAGCCCAGGACAGGGACTCTATGGCTACACCTTC.

The V and J genes are TRBV11-2 and TRBJ1-2, with D possibly TRBD1 on 6 matching bases. Germline CDR1 SGHAT, CDR2 FQNNGV. Trimming took 2 bases from V and 8 from J, leaving 18 bases between them. This CDR3 region has 15 residues. CDR3 sequence (DNA): TGTGCCAGCAGCTTAATACCGGGGGCTCCTTGGGGCTACACCTTC. The encoded protein is CASSLIPGAPWGYTF. Full variable domain (rest looked up from reference TRBV11-2 and TRBJ1-2): EAGVAQSPRYKIIEKRQSVAFWCNPISGHATLYWYQQILGQGPKLLIQFQNNGVVDDSQLPKDRFSAERLKGVDSTLKIQPAKLEDSAVYLCASSLIPGAPWGYTFGSGTRLTVV.

The chain's CDR3 is CASSVTGGSNSPLHF. DNA of the CDR3: TGTGCCAGCAGTGTGACAGGGGGTTCGAATTCACCCCTCCACTTT. The chain joins TRBV25-1 to TRBJ1-6; 9 positions match TRBD1. This CDR3 contains 15 residues. The germline V gene has CDR1 MGHDK and CDR2 SYGVNS. V shed 4 bases and J 7 bases; nucleotides not matched to a gene: 5.

Concerning this clonotype itself: A clone one base away is much larger, so this may be a read error. DNA of the CDR3: TGCAGTGCTGCGGTCCTAGGAAACGGCTACACCTTC. As protein: CSAAVLGNGYTF. V usage is TRBV20-1 and J usage is TRBJ1-2; D remains ambiguous. Germline CDR1 and CDR2: DFQATT and SNEGSKA (reference sequence). The ends were cut back, 5 bases at V and 8 bases at J, with 15 bases in the middle. The CDR3 loop spans 12 amino acids.

The V call is TRBV6-2 or TRBV6-3, the J call TRBJ2-5; 8 positions match TRBD2. The CDR3 spans 18 residues. CDR1 and CDR2 from the germline V gene are MNHEY and SVGEGT. Losses at the gene ends were 8 bases for V and 1 base for J; bases not matched to a gene: 18. CDR3 sequence: CASGVTGTRIHSQETQYF. DNA for the CDR3: TGTGCCAGCGGCGTTACAGGGACTAGAATCCACTCCCAAGAGACCCAGTACTTC.

The chain combines TRBV3-1 with TRBJ2-5, with 9 bases lining up with TRBD1. The DNA end is a closer match to TRBJ2-7, so the J assignment may be wrong. CDR1 and CDR2 from the germline V gene are LGHDT and YNNKEL (reference sequence). The CDR3 consists of 17 residues. In DNA, the CDR3 is TGTGCCAGCAGCCAAGCCGGGACAGGGCTAGTCGGTTACGAGCAGTACTTC. Protein product: CASSQAGTGLVGYEQYF.

The chain recombines TRBV7-9 with TRBJ1-2; D not resolved. The ends were cut back, 4 bases at V and 6 bases at J, with 15 bases in the middle. The germline V gene encodes CDR1 SEHNR and CDR2 FQNEAQ (reference sequence). This CDR3 has 14 amino acids. The CDR3 DNA follows: TGTGCCAGCAGCTCTGCAGCACCCTGGGATGGCTACACCTTC. Amino acid sequence: CASSSAAPWDGYTF.

This clonotype came up once. This sequence joins TRBV24-1 and TRBJ2-3; D is possibly TRBD1 (5 bases). The CDR3 runs 14 residues. The V gene lost 9 bases and the J gene lost 0 bases, with 12 bases spanning the gap. In germline, CDR1 is KGHDR, CDR2 SFDVKD. The CDR3 DNA reads as TGTGCCACCTCGGACATTCCTAGCACAGATACGCAGTATTTT. Translation gives CATSDIPSTDTQYF.